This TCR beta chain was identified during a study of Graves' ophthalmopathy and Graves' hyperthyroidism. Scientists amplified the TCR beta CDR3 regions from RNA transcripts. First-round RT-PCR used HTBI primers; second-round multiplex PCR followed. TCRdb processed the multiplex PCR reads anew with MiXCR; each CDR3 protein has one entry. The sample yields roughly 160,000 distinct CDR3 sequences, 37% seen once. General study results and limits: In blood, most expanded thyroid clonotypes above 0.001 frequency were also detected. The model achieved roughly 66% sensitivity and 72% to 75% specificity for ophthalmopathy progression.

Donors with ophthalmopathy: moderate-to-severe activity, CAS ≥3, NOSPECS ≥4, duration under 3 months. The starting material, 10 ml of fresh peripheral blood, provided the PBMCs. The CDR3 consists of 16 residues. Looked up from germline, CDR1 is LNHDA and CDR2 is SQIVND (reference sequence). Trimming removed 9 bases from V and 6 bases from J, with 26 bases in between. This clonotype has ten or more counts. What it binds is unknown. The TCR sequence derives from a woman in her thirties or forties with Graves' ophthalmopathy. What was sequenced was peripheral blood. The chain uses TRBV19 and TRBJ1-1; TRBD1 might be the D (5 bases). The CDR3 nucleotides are TGTGCCAGCCAAGCTAGGTCGGGACTCAAGACTCCTGAAGCTTTCTTT. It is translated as CASQARSGLKTPEAFF.